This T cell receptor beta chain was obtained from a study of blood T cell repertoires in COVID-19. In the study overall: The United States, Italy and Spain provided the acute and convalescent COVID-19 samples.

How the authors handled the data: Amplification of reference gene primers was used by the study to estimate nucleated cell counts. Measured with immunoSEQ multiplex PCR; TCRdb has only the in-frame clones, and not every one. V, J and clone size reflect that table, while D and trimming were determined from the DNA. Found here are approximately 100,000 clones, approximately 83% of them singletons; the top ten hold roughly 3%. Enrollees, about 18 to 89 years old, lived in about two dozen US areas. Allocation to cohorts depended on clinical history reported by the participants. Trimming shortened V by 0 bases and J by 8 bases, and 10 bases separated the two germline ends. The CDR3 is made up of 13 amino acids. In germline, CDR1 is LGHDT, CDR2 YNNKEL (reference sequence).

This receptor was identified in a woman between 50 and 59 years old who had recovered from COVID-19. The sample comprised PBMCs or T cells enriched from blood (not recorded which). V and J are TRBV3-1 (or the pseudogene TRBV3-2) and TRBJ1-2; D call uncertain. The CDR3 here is CASSQDFSRGYTF. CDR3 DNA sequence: TGTGCCAGCAGCCAAGATTTTTCGCGCGGCTACACCTTC.